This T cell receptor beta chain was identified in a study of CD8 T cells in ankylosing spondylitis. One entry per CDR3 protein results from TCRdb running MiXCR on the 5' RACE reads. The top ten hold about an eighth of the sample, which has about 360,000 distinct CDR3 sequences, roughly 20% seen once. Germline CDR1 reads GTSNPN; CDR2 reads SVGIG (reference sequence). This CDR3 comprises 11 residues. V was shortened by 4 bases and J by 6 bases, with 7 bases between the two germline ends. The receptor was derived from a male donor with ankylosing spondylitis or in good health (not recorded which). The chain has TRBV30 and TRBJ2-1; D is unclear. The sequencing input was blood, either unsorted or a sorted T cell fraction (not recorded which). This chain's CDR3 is CAWIWGNEQFF. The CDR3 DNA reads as TGTGCCTGGATCTGGGGCAATGAGCAGTTCTTC.